Following are 29 T cell receptor beta chains from one sample sequenced in a study of early T cells in non-severe SARS-CoV-2 infection (dated by TCRdb to the early 2020s). Library preparation was by 5' RACE. Sequencer: NextSeq 500. Using fastp trimming at Q25 and MiXCR clonotype assembly, TCRdb reanalyzed the public sequencing data and kept in-frame beta chains. A single entry per CDR3 protein holds the most common genes and DNA from its merged rows. The sample table lists 68,000 or so distinct CDR3 sequences, roughly an eighth of them with a count of one. In total, the top ten clones hold under 2% of the sample. Sequenced input: whole blood. The receptor set was obtained from an adult who was a healthcare worker with PCR-confirmed SARS-CoV-2 infection or an uninfected control (not recorded which).

Ten or more counts support this clonotype. The chain is built from TRBV9 and TRBJ2-2; 7 bases agree with TRBD2. The V segment lost 4 bases and the J segment 3 bases; nucleotides outside the gene matches: 3. The CDR3 length is 14 residues. Germline loops: CDR1 SGDLS, CDR2 YYNGEE. CDR3 amino acids: CASSQGGDTGELFF. The CDR3 coding sequence is TGTGCCAGCAGCCAGGGAGGGGACACCGGGGAGCTGTTTTTT.

The genes are TRBV11-2 and TRBJ1-4; 8 positions agree with TRBD1. The CDR3 length is 16 residues. Germline-derived CDR1 and CDR2 are SGHAT and FQNNGV. Trimming cost V 5 bases and J 2 bases; bases outside gene matches: 7. The CDR3, as DNA: TGTGCCAGCAGCCCCGGACAGGGAGGGACTAATGAAAAACTGTTTTTT. This encodes CASSPGQGGTNEKLFF.

This clonotype was picked up many times. The rearrangement joins TRBV5-1 to TRBJ2-5, with TRBD1 matching over 10 bases. J was trimmed by 1 base and V by 3 bases; bases with no gene match: 6. In germline, CDR1 is SGHRS, CDR2 YFSETQ. The CDR3 loop spans 16 amino acids. CDR3 region: CASSSGQGVTQETQYF. The CDR3 DNA follows: TGCGCCAGCAGCTCCGGACAGGGGGTGACCCAAGAGACCCAGTACTTC.

The V call is TRBV30, the J call TRBJ1-6; TRBD1 is a possible D gene (5 bases). CDR3 size: 15 residues. The germline V and J ends were trimmed by 0 bases and 7 bases, with 13 bases remaining between them. The germline V gene has CDR1 GTSNPN and CDR2 SVGIG (reference sequence). The DNA for the CDR3 is TGTGCCTGGAGTGTAAGCGCAGGGATCAATTCACCCCTCCACTTT. It yields the protein CAWSVSAGINSPLHF.

V and J are TRBV5-4 and TRBJ2-1; D gene ambiguous. The V gene lost 0 bases and the J gene lost 9 bases, with 13 bases spanning the gap. This CDR3 comprises 14 residues. Germline values: CDR1 SGHNT, CDR2 YYREEE (reference sequence). For the CDR3, the DNA is TGTGCCAGCAGCTTGGGTGGGCCTTTCGGTGAGCAGTTCTTC. It codes for CASSLGGPFGEQFF.

This clonotype was observed a handful of times. The V gene is TRBV7-9, the J gene TRBJ1-4; a weak D match, TRBD1 (6 bases). Germline V gene lookup returns CDR1 SEHNR and CDR2 FQNEAQ (reference sequence). V was cut by 3 bases and J by 7 bases, with 12 bases left in between. CDR3 length equals 14 residues. The CDR3 DNA reads TGTGCCAGCAGCTTCGGCAGGGGCGGTGAAAAACTGTTTTTT. It codes for CASSFGRGGEKLFF.

V is TRBV5-1 and J is TRBJ2-7; 7 bases fit TRBD1. Germline-derived CDR1 and CDR2 are SGHRS and YFSETQ. J lost 3 bases, V lost 4 bases, and 13 bases had no gene match. CDR3 length equals 16 residues. CDR3 protein: CASSPSGQSQNYEQYF. The CDR3 bases are TGCGCCAGCAGCCCATCGGGACAGTCCCAGAACTACGAGCAGTACTTC. Full variable domain (outside the CDR3, taken from reference TRBV5-1 and TRBJ2-7): KAGVTQTPRYLIKTRGQQVTLSCSPISGHRSVSWYQQTPGQGLQFLFEYFSETQRNKGNFPGRFSGRQFSNSRSEMNVSTLELGDSALYLCASSPSGQSQNYEQYFGPGTRLTVT.

This clonotype came up a few times. The rearrangement joins TRBV5-4 to TRBJ2-3; 8 bases match TRBD2. V lost 0 bases, J lost 1 base, and 1 base stayed unmatched. The CDR3 is 15 residues long. Per germline, CDR1 SGHNT and CDR2 YYREEE (reference sequence). The CDR3 DNA is TGTGCCAGCAGCTTGGTACTAGCGGGCACAGATACGCAGTATTTT. It translates to CASSLVLAGTDTQYF.

The rearrangement links TRBV11-2 to TRBJ2-3; possibly TRBD2 for D (5 bases). Trimming removed 7 bases from V and 6 bases from J, with 11 bases in between. This CDR3 contains 12 residues. CDR1 is SGHAT and CDR2 is FQNNGV in the germline V gene. CDR3 loop: CASTDFPDTQYF. The CDR3 nucleotides read TGTGCCAGCACGGACTTCCCCGATACGCAGTATTTT.

This clonotype has a handful of counts. The chain couples TRBV27 to TRBJ2-6, with D unclear. Trimming stripped 3 bases from V and 4 bases from J, with 7 bases between. This CDR3 region has 14 residues. Germline V gene sequence: CDR1 MNHEY, CDR2 SMNVEV (reference sequence). The CDR3 coding sequence is TGTGCCAGCAGTTTCACGACAGGGGCCAACGTCCTGACTTTC. As protein: CASSFTTGANVLTF. The full variable domain, in which reference TRBV27 and TRBJ2-6 provide the parts outside the CDR3, is EAQVTQNPRYLITVTGKKLTVTCSQNMNHEYMSWYRQDPGLGLRQIYYSMNVEVTDKGDVPEGYKVSRKEKRNFPLILESPSPNQTSLYFCASSFTTGANVLTFGAGSRLTVL.

This chain connects TRBV7-8 to TRBJ2-7, with D unclear. V lost 1 base and J lost 3, with 16 bases in between. This CDR3 region has 16 residues. The germline CDR1 and CDR2 sequences are SGHVS and FQNEAQ. The CDR3 DNA is TGTGCCAGCAGCTTAGGCCGGATCAATGCCTACTACGAGCAGTACTTC. Translation gives CASSLGRINAYYEQYF.

Many counts were recorded for this clonotype. The gene calls are TRBV20-1 and TRBJ1-2, with TRBD1 matching 7 bases. The CDR3 runs to 14 residues. CDR1 and CDR2 (germline): DFQATT, SNEGSKA (reference sequence). The V segment lost 3 bases and the J segment 4 bases; nucleotides outside the gene matches: 8. The CDR3 region is CSASQTTGSYGYTF. CDR3 sequence (DNA): TGCAGTGCTAGCCAAACGACAGGGAGCTATGGCTACACCTTC.

This clonotype has at least ten counts. The chain has TRBV5-6 and TRBJ1-2; D is unresolved. V was shortened by 0 bases and J by 4 bases, with 10 bases between the two germline ends. This CDR3 spans 14 amino acids. The germline V gene encodes CDR1 SGHDT and CDR2 YYEEEE. The DNA for the CDR3 is TGTGCCAGCAGCTTGGGGCAGACCAGCTATGGCTACACCTTC. This translates into CASSLGQTSYGYTF.

This clonotype was picked up many times. The V call is TRBV5-1, the J call TRBJ1-1; TRBD1 matches at 7 bases. Germline V gene lookup returns CDR1 SGHRS and CDR2 YFSETQ. The CDR3 consists of 13 residues. J gave up 7 bases and V 5 bases, and 8 bases lay outside the gene matches. CDR3 in DNA: TGCGCCAGCAGTAACCAGGGGGGAGATGAAGCTTTCTTT. This translates into CASSNQGGDEAFF. Variable domain in full (rest from reference TRBV5-1 and TRBJ1-1): KAGVTQTPRYLIKTRGQQVTLSCSPISGHRSVSWYQQTPGQGLQFLFEYFSETQRNKGNFPGRFSGRQFSNSRSEMNVSTLELGDSALYLCASSNQGGDEAFFGQGTRLTVV.

This clonotype was observed a handful of times. The CDR3 region has the DNA TGCAGTGCTAGTGCGGGGGCCGGTTCACCCCTCCACTTT. It specifies CSASAGAGSPLHF. The genes are TRBV20-1 and TRBJ1-6; D possibly corresponds to TRBD1 (6 bases). There are 13 residues in the CDR3. V was trimmed by 3 bases and J by 9 bases, leaving 12 bases between them. From germline, CDR1 is DFQATT and CDR2 SNEGSKA (reference sequence).

This clonotype was counted ten times or more. The chain has TRBV2 and TRBJ2-5; 13 bases map to TRBD2. V shed 4 bases and J 4 bases; nucleotides not matched to a gene: 12. The V gene's germline CDR1 is SNHLY and CDR2 FYNNEI. CDR3 length: 18 amino acids. This CDR3 is CASSVAPGLAGMGETQYF. Written as DNA, the CDR3 is TGTGCCAGCAGTGTGGCTCCGGGACTAGCGGGGATGGGAGAGACCCAGTACTTC.

Many counts were recorded for this clonotype. The V gene is TRBV23-1, the J gene TRBJ2-3; D possibly corresponds to TRBD2 (7 bases). TRBV23-1 has ORF status, its function being uncertain. The CDR3 spans 13 residues. V was cut by 6 bases and J by 7 bases, with 14 bases left in between. The CDR3 region is CASSRAGANTQYF. CDR3 nucleotides: TGCGCCAGCAGCCGCGCGGGGGCGAATACGCAGTATTTT.

The J gene is TRBJ2-7, the V gene TRBV18; tentative D call: TRBD1 (5 bases). Germline-derived CDR1 and CDR2 are KGHSH and LQKENI. Trimming stripped 3 bases from V and 3 bases from J, with 12 bases between. The CDR3 has 14 residues. CDR3: CASSPDSRHYEQYF. The CDR3 region has the DNA TGTGCCAGCTCACCCGACAGCAGACACTACGAGCAGTACTTC.

This clonotype appeared many times. DNA for the CDR3: TGTGCCAGCAGCGAGAAGGCGTTTTCCGGGACCCCCATCGGAACCGGGGAGCTGTTTTTT. This gives the protein CASSEKAFSGTPIGTGELFF. V usage is TRBV3-2 and J usage is TRBJ2-2; TRBD1, as called in the table, went unchecked against the DNA. TRBV3-2 is a pseudogene. The CDR3 runs 20 residues.

This clonotype came up many times. This chain joins TRBV6-6 and TRBJ1-1; tentatively, D is TRBD1 (5 bases). Per germline, CDR1 MNHNY and CDR2 SVGAGI (reference sequence). This CDR3 is 12 amino acids long. Between the trimmed V and J ends, which lost 2 bases and 8 bases, there was a span of 9 bases. The CDR3 coding sequence is TGTGCCAGCAGTTACAGGGGACCCGAAGCTTTCTTT. The encoded protein is CASSYRGPEAFF.

This clonotype was counted ten times or more. The chain links TRBV18 to TRBJ1-1; 7 bases are shared with TRBD1. CDR1 and CDR2 (germline): KGHSH, LQKENI. The CDR3 consists of 12 residues. V gave up 3 bases and J gave up 11 bases; unmatched junction bases: 6. The CDR3 bases are TGTGCCAGCTCACCGGCAGGGGGATCGGCTTTCTTT. Protein: CASSPAGGSAFF.

The V gene is TRBV6-2 or TRBV6-3, the J gene TRBJ1-1, with a possible D match to TRBD1 (5 bases). From germline, CDR1 is MNHEY and CDR2 SVGEGT. CDR3 length equals 13 residues. The V gene lost 11 bases and the J gene lost 0 bases, with 13 bases spanning the gap. The CDR3 loop reads CAGAGDLNTEAFF. In nucleotides, the CDR3 is TGTGCCGGTGCGGGGGATTTGAACACTGAAGCTTTCTTT.

The gene calls are TRBV12-3 or TRBV12-4 and TRBJ1-2; TRBD1 matches at 9 bases. The CDR3 covers 18 residues. The junction had 13 bases not matched to a gene; V was cut back by 3 bases and J by 2 bases. This CDR3 reads CASSLYSIRTGANYGYTF. The CDR3 region has the DNA TGTGCCAGCAGTTTGTATAGTATTCGGACAGGGGCAAACTATGGCTACACCTTC.

This clonotype was seen ten or more times. The V and J genes are TRBV11-2 and TRBJ2-6; no reliable D call. This CDR3 has 17 amino acids. Per germline, CDR1 SGHAT and CDR2 FQNNGV. V lost 5 bases and J 3 bases, leaving 17 bases between the germline ends. The CDR3 region is CASSTRWVVDGANVLTF. The DNA of the CDR3 is TGTGCCAGCAGCACCCGATGGGTTGTCGATGGGGCCAACGTCCTGACTTTC.

V usage is TRBV20-1 and J usage is TRBJ2-5; D gene uncertain. V was pared by 2 bases and J by 5 bases, with 6 bases between. The CDR3 contains 11 residues. Germline-derived CDR1 and CDR2 are DFQATT and SNEGSKA (reference sequence). The CDR3 here is CSARQTETQYF. In DNA, the CDR3 is TGCAGTGCTAGACAAACCGAGACCCAGTACTTC.

This clonotype was observed many times. J is TRBJ2-1 and V is TRBV4-1; 9 bases agree with TRBD2. CDR1 MGHRA and CDR2 YSYEKL come from the germline V gene. V was clipped by 4 bases and J by 2 bases; unmatched bases: 15. The CDR3 runs to 19 residues. The CDR3 sequence: CASSPRGQNERGAYNEQFF. The CDR3, as DNA: TGCGCCAGCAGCCCCCGCGGGCAAAATGAGCGGGGGGCCTACAATGAGCAGTTCTTC.

This clonotype was recorded at least ten times. The rearrangement uses TRBV27 and TRBJ1-5; 8 positions agree with TRBD1. CDR3 length equals 13 residues. Germline V gene data show CDR1 as MNHEY and CDR2 as SMNVEV (reference sequence). With V trimmed by 5 bases and J by 7 bases, 4 bases remained unmatched. The CDR3 coding sequence is TGTGCCAGCAGTGGACAGGGCACCCAGCCCCAGCATTTT. Its translation: CASSGQGTQPQHF.

A word on this clonotype: At one end, the junction sequence differs from germline, possibly due to a read error. The rearrangement uses TRBV7-6 and TRBJ2-6, with 9 bases matching TRBD1. The CDR3 is made up of 19 amino acids. Looked up from germline, CDR1 is SGHVS and CDR2 is FNYEAQ. Written as DNA, the CDR3 is TGTGCCAGCAGTACCCACCCGGGACAGGGTCTCTCTGGGGCCAACGTTCTGACTTTC. Amino acids: CASSTHPGQGLSGANVLTF.

The sample holds many counts of this clonotype. The chain carries TRBV2 and TRBJ2-4, with D unclear. CDR1 is SNHLY, CDR2 FYNNEI, per germline. CDR3 length equals 12 residues. Trimming took off 1 base at V and 15 bases at J, with 13 bases between the two ends. CDR3 sequence (DNA): TGTGCCAGCAGTGAAGAAGTCAGCCTCGGGTACTTC. This codes for CASSEEVSLGYF.